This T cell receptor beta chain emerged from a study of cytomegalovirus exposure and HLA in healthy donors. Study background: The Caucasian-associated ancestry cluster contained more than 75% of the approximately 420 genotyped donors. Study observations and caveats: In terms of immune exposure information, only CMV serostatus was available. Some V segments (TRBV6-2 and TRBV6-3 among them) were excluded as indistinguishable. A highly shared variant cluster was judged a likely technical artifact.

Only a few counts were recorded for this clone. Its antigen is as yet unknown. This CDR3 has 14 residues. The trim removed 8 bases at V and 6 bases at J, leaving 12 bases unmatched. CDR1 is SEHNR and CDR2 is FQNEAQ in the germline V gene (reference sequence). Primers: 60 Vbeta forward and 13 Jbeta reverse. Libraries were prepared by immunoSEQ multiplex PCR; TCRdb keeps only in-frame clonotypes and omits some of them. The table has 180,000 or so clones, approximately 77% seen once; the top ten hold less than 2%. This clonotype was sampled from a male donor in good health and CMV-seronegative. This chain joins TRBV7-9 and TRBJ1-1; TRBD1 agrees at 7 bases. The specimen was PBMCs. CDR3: CASFPERQGPEAFF. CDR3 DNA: TGTGCCAGCTTTCCTGAGAGACAGGGTCCTGAAGCTTTCTTT.